Following are 4 T cell receptor beta chains from one sample sequenced in a study of Ad26.COV2.S vaccination and SARS-CoV-2 variants. Treatment here: about 20 received Ad26.COV2.S at low or high dose, single or two shots; roughly five received placebo; per-sample allocation not given. Repertoires come from day 63 after the first vaccine or placebo injection. Using immunoSEQ multiplex PCR, the repertoire was profiled, and TCRdb retains in-frame clones only, with some absent. The profile shows 350,000 to 450,000 clones, about 90% of them singletons. The sequencing here drew on peripheral blood, taken in a trial of Ad26.COV2.S vaccine versus placebo. Every receptor here comes from a person aged 18-65 years who received the Ad26.COV2.S COVID-19 vaccine or a placebo.

This rearrangement joins TRBV29-1 to TRBJ1-1, with 10 bases aligning to TRBD1. In germline, CDR1 is SQVTM, CDR2 ANQGSEA. After removal of 3 bases from V and 1 base from J, the junction contained 8 bases not matched to a gene. The CDR3 covers 16 residues. CDR3 sequence: CSVEGQGIIRNTEAFF. In nucleotides, the CDR3 is TGCAGCGTTGAGGGACAGGGGATTATTAGGAACACTGAAGCTTTCTTT. The full variable domain, completed using reference TRBV29-1 and TRBJ1-1, is SAVISQKPSRDICQRGTSLTIQCQVDSQVTMMFWYRQQPGQSLTLIATANQGSEATYESGFVIDKFPISRPNLTFSTLTVSNMSPEDSSIYLCSVEGQGIIRNTEAFFGQGTRLTVV.

The rearrangement links TRBV18 to TRBJ1-1; TRBD1 matches at 7 bases. V was clipped by 6 bases and J by 2 bases; unmatched bases: 6. Looked up from germline, CDR1 is KGHSH and CDR2 is LQKENI. CDR3 length: 14 amino acids. CDR3 amino acids: CASSLDRLNTEAFF. The CDR3 bases are TGTGCCAGCTCGCTGGACAGGCTCAACACTGAAGCTTTCTTT.

V and J are TRBV30 and TRBJ1-1; 7 bases line up with TRBD1. This CDR3 comprises 13 residues. Germline V gene sequence: CDR1 GTSNPN, CDR2 SVGIG (reference sequence). The junction had 5 bases not matched to a gene; V was cut back by 3 bases and J by 4 bases. CDR3 amino acids: CAWRADRATEAFF. The DNA for the CDR3 is TGTGCCTGGAGGGCAGACAGGGCCACTGAAGCTTTCTTT.

V gene TRBV27 combines with J gene TRBJ2-3; the D gene is possibly TRBD1 (5 bases). This CDR3 region has 16 residues. The germline CDR1 and CDR2 sequences are MNHEY and SMNVEV (reference sequence). Trimming cost V 6 bases and J 4 bases, with 20 bases left between them. The CDR3 reads CASRYHSDNPADTQYF. The CDR3 nucleotides are TGTGCCAGCAGATACCATTCGGACAACCCCGCAGATACGCAGTATTTT.